The source of this TCR beta chain is a study of blood T cell repertoires in COVID-19. About the research overall: Acute and convalescent COVID-19 specimens originated in the United States, Italy and Spain. Sources were T cells, B-cell-depleted T cells, or PBMCs; the material itself was cDNA or gDNA.

The CDR3 sequence is 12 residues long. Germline V gives CDR1 GTSNPN, CDR2 SVGIG (reference sequence). The J segment lost 8 bases and the V segment lost 7 bases, leaving 8 bases of the junction unmatched. Authors' processing steps: Amplification of reference gene primers provided the estimated nucleated cell counts. Clones were sequenced by immunoSEQ multiplex PCR, and TCRdb holds only the in-frame ones, with some missing. V and J calls and clone size follow that table, whereas D and trimming were derived from the DNA. The sample records some 91,000 clones, approximately 90% being singletons. The V call is TRBV30, the J call TRBJ1-2; 9 bases map to TRBD1. Sequencing used peripheral blood. This receptor was obtained from a man in his fifties or sixties with acute or convalescent COVID-19. The CDR3 region is CAFGQGINGYTF. The CDR3 DNA sequence: TGTGCCTTCGGACAGGGGATCAACGGCTACACCTTC.